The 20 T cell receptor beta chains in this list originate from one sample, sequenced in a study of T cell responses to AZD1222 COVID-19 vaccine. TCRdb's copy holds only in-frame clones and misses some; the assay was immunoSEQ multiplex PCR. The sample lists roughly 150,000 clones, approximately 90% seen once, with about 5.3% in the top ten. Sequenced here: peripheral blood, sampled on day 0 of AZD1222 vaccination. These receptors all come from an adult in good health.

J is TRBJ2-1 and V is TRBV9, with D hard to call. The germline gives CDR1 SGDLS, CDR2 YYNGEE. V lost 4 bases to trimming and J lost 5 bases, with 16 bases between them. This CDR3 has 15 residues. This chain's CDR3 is CASSPYPQTHNEQFF. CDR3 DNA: TGTGCCAGCAGCCCGTACCCTCAAACTCACAATGAGCAGTTCTTC.

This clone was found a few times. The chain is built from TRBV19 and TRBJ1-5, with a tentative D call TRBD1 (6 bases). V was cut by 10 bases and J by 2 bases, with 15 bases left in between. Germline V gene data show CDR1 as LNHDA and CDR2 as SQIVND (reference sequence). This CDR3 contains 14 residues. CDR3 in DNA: TGTGCCACCTTGGGGGGGCTCGGCAATCAGCCCCAGCATTTT. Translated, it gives CATLGGLGNQPQHF.

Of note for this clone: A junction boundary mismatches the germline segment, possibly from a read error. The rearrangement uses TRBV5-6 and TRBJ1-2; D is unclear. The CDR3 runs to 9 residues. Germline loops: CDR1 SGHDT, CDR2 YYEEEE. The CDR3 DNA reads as TGTGCCAGCAGTTTGGTCTACACCTTC. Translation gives CASSLVYTF.

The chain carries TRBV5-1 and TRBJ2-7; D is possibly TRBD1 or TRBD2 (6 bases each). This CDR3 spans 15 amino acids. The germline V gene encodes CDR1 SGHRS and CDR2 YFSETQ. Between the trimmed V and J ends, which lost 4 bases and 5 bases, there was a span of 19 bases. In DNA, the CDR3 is TGCGCCAGCAGCCCCGGAAAGGGGGGCCTCGACGAGCAGTACTTC. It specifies CASSPGKGGLDEQYF.

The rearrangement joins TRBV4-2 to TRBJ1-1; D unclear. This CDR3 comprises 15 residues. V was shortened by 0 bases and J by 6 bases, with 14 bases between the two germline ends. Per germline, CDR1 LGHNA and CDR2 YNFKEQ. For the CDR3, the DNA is TGTGCCAGCAGCCAAGAAGGGCTCGAAAGGCCTGAAGCTTTCTTT. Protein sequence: CASSQEGLERPEAFF.

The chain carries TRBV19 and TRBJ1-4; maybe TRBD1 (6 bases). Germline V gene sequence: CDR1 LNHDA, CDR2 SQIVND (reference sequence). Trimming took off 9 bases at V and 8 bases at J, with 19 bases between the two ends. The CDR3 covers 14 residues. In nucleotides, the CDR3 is TGTGCCAGCTCCGAGGGGGGGGTAGGCGAAAAACTGTTTTTT. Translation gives CASSEGGVGEKLFF.

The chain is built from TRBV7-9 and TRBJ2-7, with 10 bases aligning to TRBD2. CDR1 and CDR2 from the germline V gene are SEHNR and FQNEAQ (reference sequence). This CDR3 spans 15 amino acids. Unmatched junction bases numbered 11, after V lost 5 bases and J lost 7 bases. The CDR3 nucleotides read TGTGCCAGCAGCGATCCCGGGACTAGCGAAAGTGAGCAGTACTTC. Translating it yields CASSDPGTSESEQYF.

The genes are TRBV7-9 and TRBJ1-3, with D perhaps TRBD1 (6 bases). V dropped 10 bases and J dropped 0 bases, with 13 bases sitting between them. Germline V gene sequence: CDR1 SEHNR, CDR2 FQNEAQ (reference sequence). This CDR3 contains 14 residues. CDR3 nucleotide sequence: TGTGCCACCCTCAGGGGCGACTCTGGAAACACCATATATTTT. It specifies CATLRGDSGNTIYF.

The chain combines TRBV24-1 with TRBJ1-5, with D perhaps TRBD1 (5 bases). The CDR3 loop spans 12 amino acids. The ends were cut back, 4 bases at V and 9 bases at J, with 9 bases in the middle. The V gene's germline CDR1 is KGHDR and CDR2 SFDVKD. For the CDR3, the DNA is TGTGCCACCAGTGACACCACAGGGCCCCAGCATTTT. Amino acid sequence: CATSDTTGPQHF.

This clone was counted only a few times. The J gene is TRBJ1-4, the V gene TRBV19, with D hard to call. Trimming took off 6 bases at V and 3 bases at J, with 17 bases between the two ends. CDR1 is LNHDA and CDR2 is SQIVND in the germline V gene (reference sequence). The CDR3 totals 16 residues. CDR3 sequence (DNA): TGTGCCAGTAGCCAATTATCCGGGCCATCTAATGAAAAACTGTTTTTT. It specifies CASSQLSGPSNEKLFF.

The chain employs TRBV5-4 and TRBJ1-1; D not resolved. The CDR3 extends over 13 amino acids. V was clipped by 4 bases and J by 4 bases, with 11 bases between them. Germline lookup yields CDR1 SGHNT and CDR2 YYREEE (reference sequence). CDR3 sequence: CASSLDLITEAFF. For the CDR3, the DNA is TGTGCCAGCAGCCTAGACCTGATCACTGAAGCTTTCTTT.

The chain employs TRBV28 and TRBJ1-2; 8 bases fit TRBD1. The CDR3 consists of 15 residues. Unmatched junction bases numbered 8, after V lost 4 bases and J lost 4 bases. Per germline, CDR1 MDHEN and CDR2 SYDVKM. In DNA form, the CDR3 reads TGTGCCAGCAGTTCCCGGACAGGGATAAGCTATGGCTACACCTTC. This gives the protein CASSSRTGISYGYTF.

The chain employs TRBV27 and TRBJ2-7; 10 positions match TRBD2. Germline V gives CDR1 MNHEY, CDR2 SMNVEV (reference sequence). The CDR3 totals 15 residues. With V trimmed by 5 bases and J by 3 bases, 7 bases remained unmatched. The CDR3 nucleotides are TGTGCCAGCAGTCGGACTAGCGGAATTTACTACGAGCAGTACTTC. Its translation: CASSRTSGIYYEQYF.

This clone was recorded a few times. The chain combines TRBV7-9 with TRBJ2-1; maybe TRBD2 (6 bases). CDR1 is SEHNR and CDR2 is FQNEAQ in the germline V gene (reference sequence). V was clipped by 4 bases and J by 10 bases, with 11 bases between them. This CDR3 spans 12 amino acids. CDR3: CASSSTSGEQFF. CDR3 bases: TGTGCCAGCAGCTCGACCAGCGGGGAGCAGTTCTTC.

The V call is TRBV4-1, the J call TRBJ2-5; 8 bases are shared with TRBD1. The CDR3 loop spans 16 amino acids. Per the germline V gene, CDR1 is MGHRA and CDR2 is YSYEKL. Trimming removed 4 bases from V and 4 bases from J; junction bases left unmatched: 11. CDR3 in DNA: TGCGCCAGCAGCCCGGTCGGACAGGGAAAACGAGAGACCCAGTACTTC. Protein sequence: CASSPVGQGKRETQYF.

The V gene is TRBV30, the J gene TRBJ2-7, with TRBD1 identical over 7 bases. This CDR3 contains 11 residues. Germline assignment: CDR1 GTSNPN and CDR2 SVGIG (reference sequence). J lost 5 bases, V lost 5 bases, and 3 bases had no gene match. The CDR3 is CAWSRGNEQYF. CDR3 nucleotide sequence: TGTGCCTGGTCCAGGGGGAACGAGCAGTACTTC.

The CDR3 loop reads CASSLGSGGFNEQFF. In nucleotides, the CDR3 is TGTGCCAGCAGCTTGGGTAGCGGGGGTTTTAATGAGCAGTTCTTC. The V and J genes are TRBV5-6 and TRBJ2-1, with 9 bases identical to TRBD2. The CDR3 is made up of 15 amino acids. CDR1 and CDR2 (germline): SGHDT, YYEEEE. With V trimmed by 0 bases and J by 7 bases, 5 bases remained unmatched.

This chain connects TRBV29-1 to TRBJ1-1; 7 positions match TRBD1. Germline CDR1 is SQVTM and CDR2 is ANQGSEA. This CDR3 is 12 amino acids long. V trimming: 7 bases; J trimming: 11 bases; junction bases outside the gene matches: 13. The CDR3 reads CSADGGGASAFF. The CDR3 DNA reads TGCAGCGCCGACGGAGGGGGCGCGTCGGCTTTCTTT. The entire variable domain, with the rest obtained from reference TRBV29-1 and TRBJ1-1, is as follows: SAVISQKPSRDICQRGTSLTIQCQVDSQVTMMFWYRQQPGQSLTLIATANQGSEATYESGFVIDKFPISRPNLTFSTLTVSNMSPEDSSIYLCSADGGGASAFFGQGTRLTVV.

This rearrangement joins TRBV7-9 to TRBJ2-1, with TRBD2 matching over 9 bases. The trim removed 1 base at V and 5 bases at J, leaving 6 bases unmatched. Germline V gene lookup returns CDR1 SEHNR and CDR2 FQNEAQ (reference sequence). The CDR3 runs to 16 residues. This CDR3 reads CASSLVQAGGHNEQFF. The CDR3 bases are TGTGCCAGCAGCTTAGTTCAAGCGGGAGGCCACAATGAGCAGTTCTTC.

The CDR3 DNA is TGTGCCAGCAGCCAAGTCTTGCAGAACTATGGCTACACCTTC. It specifies CASSQVLQNYGYTF. V usage is TRBV3-1 (or the pseudogene TRBV3-2) and J usage is TRBJ1-2, with no clear D. Germline V gene sequence: CDR1 LGHDT, CDR2 YNNKEL (reference sequence). This CDR3 has 14 residues. V lost 1 base, J lost 2 bases, and 8 bases lay in between.